Given below is one T cell receptor (beta chain) in context. Losses at the gene ends were 6 bases for V and 6 bases for J; bases not matched to a gene: 9. Germline lookup yields CDR1 SQVTM and CDR2 ANQGSEA. This CDR3 is 14 amino acids long. Assay used: immunoSEQ multiplex PCR; TCRdb lists only in-frame clones, some missing. Among millions of clones listed, approximately 94% were seen once. This sample was taken from a study of shared clonotypes between healthy human individuals. V and J are TRBV29-1 and TRBJ2-1, with 9 bases lining up with TRBD1. The TCR comes from a man aged 18 to 30 in good health. Sample: naive CD4+ T cells sorted from blood. Subset described: CD45RA+ positively selected. The CDR3 is CSVGTGKGPNEQFF. CDR3 DNA: TGCAGCGTGGGGACAGGGAAGGGGCCCAATGAGCAGTTCTTC.